This record concerns one T cell receptor beta chain sequence. Its antigen is undetermined. Each CDR3 protein gets one entry after TCRdb re-called the RT-PCR reads with MiXCR. Of approximately 160,000 distinct CDR3 sequences in the sample, around a tenth were seen once. The sample is drawn from a study of response to subunit inactivated influenza vaccine. CDR3 length equals 13 residues. V was clipped by 10 bases and J by 5 bases, with 16 bases between them. General study findings and limits: That few new T cells are recruited by each seasonal influenza vaccination was the authors' suggestion.

V and J are TRBV12-3 or TRBV12-4 and TRBJ2-3; D may match TRBD1 or TRBD2 (5 bases each). The sequencing used CD8+ T cells sorted from PBMCs, collected approximately 25 months after vaccination. The source of this sequence is a man aged 50-75 years who received an inactivated influenza vaccine. In DNA form, the CDR3 reads TGTGCCACAGGGACCTCGGTTGTAGATACGCAGTATTTT. Its protein product is CATGTSVVDTQYF.